This TCR beta chain was documented in a study of control samples from healthy donors and cancer patients (dated by TCRdb to the early 2020s). The germline V gene yields MDHEN for CDR1 and SYDVKM for CDR2. The junction carries 9 bases between V and J, which are trimmed by 3 bases and 0 bases respectively. From cysteine to phenylalanine, the CDR3 is 15 amino acids long. The read is trimmed to its CDR3 DNA, 45 bases read in frame from base 1. Library preparation used the immunoSEQ multiplex PCR assay. In its TCRdb copy, this immuneACCESS table keeps in-frame sequences only and misses some clones. Where compared with another copy, unresolved V genes explain less than half of these, and the others have no known cause. The sample yields nearly 40,000 clones; about 93% were counted once. Of the sample, around 4% falls within the top ten clones. As for this clone: Its antigen is unknown. No qualities accompany the bases; no much larger clone lies one base away.

This chain joins TRBV28 to TRBJ1-3; a weak D assignment points to TRBD1 (5 bases agree). Input material: blood. This clonotype was sampled from a woman aged 45 to 65 in good health. For the CDR3, the sequence is CASSFLGLSGNTIYF. The sequenced DNA: TGTGCCAGCAGTTTTCTGGGGCTCTCTGGAAACACCATATATTTT. With the rest looked up from the reference TRBV28 and TRBJ1-3 genes rather than sequenced, the full variable domain is DVKVTQSSRYLVKRTGEKVFLECVQDMDHENMFWYRQDPGLGLRLIYFSYDVKMKEKGDIPEGYSVSREKKERFSLILESASTNQTSMYLCASSFLGLSGNTIYFGEGSWLTVV.